This T cell receptor beta chain was recovered during a study of T cells after yellow fever vaccination (dated by TCRdb to the late 2010s). A note on the overall study: Libraries from fractions with low cell numbers were prepared with the SMART-Seq v4 Ultra Low Input RNA kit. Blood samples were taken at several timepoints before and after primary and secondary immunization, and bulk PBMC replicates and cell subsets were isolated. To track T-cell clones before and after primary and booster YFV17D yellow fever vaccination, bulk TCR alpha and beta repertoires were sequenced longitudinally. Two healthy male donors, one aged 18 to 30 and one aged 30 to 40 years, made up the cohort.

Here is what the overall study found, with its caveats: A small fraction of clonotypes showed up in both the CD4 and CD8 compartments, probably as a result of convergent recombination. Most clones expanded after primary vaccination (almost 97% of CD4 and roughly 90% of CD8) were re-detected after the booster, suggesting that broad memory maintenance occurred. Compared with the primary T-cell response, the secondary T-cell response was weaker but faster, peaking on day 5 rather than day 15. Only a couple of donors were included in the study, so the extent to which the findings can be generalized is limited. Computational filtering was needed because FACS-sorted repertoires could contain abundant contaminating clonotypes from the bulk population.

This clonotype was counted a few times. Its specific antigen is unknown. Base qualities are not provided; no much larger clone lies one nucleotide away. The sample's treatment or condition, from its label and the paper: live attenuated yellow fever vaccine strain. Two biological replicates of bulk PBMCs were collected at each blood-draw timepoint. A standard Ficoll-Paque protocol was used to isolate PBMCs from peripheral blood. TriZol was used to extract RNA from bulk PBMCs, CD4 and CD8 fractions, and dextramer-positive and dextramer-negative fractions. CDR1 MNHEY and CDR2 SVGAGI were looked up in the germline V gene. From the cysteine up to the phenylalanine, the CDR3 has a length of 16 residues. Only CDR3 DNA remains: 48 bases, in frame from the first base. The junction carries 15 bases between V and J, which are trimmed by 2 bases and 5 bases respectively. TCR cDNA was synthesized by 5'RACE template switching, through which a universal primer site and unique molecular identifiers were introduced. cDNA synthesis was primed from both the TCR alpha and TCR beta constant segments. Libraries were amplified in two PCR steps, with sample barcodes and sequencing adapters added in the second step. Libraries were sequenced on Illumina HiSeq 2500 (2x100 bp) or NovaSeq (2x150 bp). As for how the authors treated the data: MIGEC handled demultiplexing of reads and collapsing into UMI consensus sequences, while MiXCR performed V(D)J alignment. Using edgeR on replicate PBMC samples, clonotypes were called vaccine-responding if FDR was below 0.01 and the log2 fold change was above 5 up to day 15. Each bulk clonotype received a CD4 or CD8 identity based on whether the sequenced CD4 or CD8 repertoire contained that clonotype at higher abundance. TCRdb reran the public reads through fastp at Q25 and MiXCR, keeping productive beta chains. Rows are unified per CDR3 protein, each entry keeping the most common DNA and genes. The V and J calls here are based on TCRdb, not the publication. Recorded for this sample are about 550,000 distinct CDR3 sequences; about 19% of them occurred a single time. The ten largest clones represent 14% of the sample.

The chain couples TRBV6-5 to TRBJ2-2; TRBD2 is a possible D gene, resting on 6 matching bases. The sequencing used PBMCs, collected 15 days after the yellow fever booster vaccination. This receptor was identified in a man aged 30 to 39 who received the YFV17D yellow fever vaccine. This receptor has the CDR3 CASSYPWQGGTGELFF. The nucleotides are TGTGCCAGCAGTTACCCTTGGCAGGGAGGAACCGGGGAGCTGTTTTTT.